The clone carrying this T cell receptor beta chain was counted at least ten times. What it binds is unknown. The library was prepared for alpha chains; this beta chain is a stray read, so its frequency means little. Time point: sample taken at primary tumor resection. This specimen belongs to a study of spatial heterogeneity in lung cancer. Across the whole study: Raw reads contained each unique TCR and UMI combination more than ten times on average. The study, taken as a whole, reports: Intratumoral expanded alpha and beta TCR counts were found to track tumor mutation counts.

The CDR3 is 22 amino acids. After removal of 5 bases from V and 0 bases from J, the junction contained 17 bases not matched to a gene. The germline gives CDR1 SGHVS, CDR2 FQNEAQ. Each CDR3 protein gets one entry after TCRdb re-called the 5' RACE reads with MiXCR. The table includes some 4,000 distinct CDR3 sequences, 6.9% detected once. The clonotype was recovered from a male donor with early-stage non-small cell lung cancer. The J gene is TRBJ2-6, the V gene TRBV7-8, with TRBD2 identical over 12 bases. The material sequenced was lung tumor tissue, taken at surgery. CDR3 DNA: TGTGCCAGCAGCAGAAGGGCTAGCGGGAGGGCCGGCAGAGGCTCTGGGGCCAACGTCCTGACTTTC. This sequence encodes CASSRRASGRAGRGSGANVLTF.